This TCR beta chain was captured by sequencing in a study of cytomegalovirus exposure and HLA in healthy donors. The ends were cut back, 4 bases at V and 4 bases at J, with 11 bases in the middle. The CDR3 has 13 amino acids. CDR1 and CDR2 (germline): SGHRS, YFSETQ. The table lists this clone with a few counts. This PCR relied on a set of 60 Vbeta primers and 13 Jbeta primers. Profiled with immunoSEQ multiplex PCR; TCRdb holds only in-frame clones, not every one. Among under 200,000 clones listed, approximately 11% were seen once. This chain links TRBV5-1 with TRBJ1-2; TRBD1 is a possible D gene (5 bases). The sequenced sample consisted of PBMCs. The clonotype was recovered from a man aged 50 to 60 in good health and CMV-seropositive. The CDR3 spells CASSDAGTYGYTF. DNA of the CDR3: TGCGCCAGCAGCGACGCGGGGACCTATGGCTACACCTTC. The full variable domain, with the rest looked up from reference TRBV5-1 and TRBJ1-2, is KAGVTQTPRYLIKTRGQQVTLSCSPISGHRSVSWYQQTPGQGLQFLFEYFSETQRNKGNFPGRFSGRQFSNSRSEMNVSTLELGDSALYLCASSDAGTYGYTFGSGTRLTVV.